These 28 T cell receptor beta chains were sequenced from one sample in a study of blood T cell repertoires in COVID-19. Profiling relied on immunoSEQ multiplex PCR, and the TCRdb table lists in-frame clones only, not all of them. The sample records more than 140,000 clones, around 88% being singletons. Sequencing was done on a sample of peripheral blood. These receptors were obtained from an older woman with acute or convalescent COVID-19.

V gene TRBV6-6 combines with J gene TRBJ2-7, with TRBD1 matching 9 bases. The CDR3 is 15 residues long. The germline CDR1 and CDR2 sequences are MNHNY and SVGAGI (reference sequence). V trimming: 5 bases; J trimming: 0 bases; junction bases outside the gene matches: 5. The CDR3 here is CASSAGTGHSYEQYF. Here the CDR3 DNA reads TGTGCCAGCAGTGCCGGGACAGGGCACTCCTACGAGCAGTACTTC.

The chain uses TRBV6-5 and TRBJ1-6; D perhaps matches TRBD1 (5 bases). The CDR3 length is 14 residues. Germline V gene lookup returns CDR1 MNHEY and CDR2 SVGAGI. V gave up 6 bases and J gave up 7 bases, with 13 bases separating them. The CDR3 reads CASRDTVPNSPLHF. CDR3 DNA sequence: TGTGCCAGCAGGGACACAGTTCCCAATTCACCCCTCCACTTT.

The V gene is TRBV21-1, the J gene TRBJ1-2; the tabulated D call, TRBD1, remains unverified against the DNA. TRBV21-1 is a documented pseudogene. The CDR3 runs to 14 residues. CDR3 loop: CASSKTGERNGYTF. CDR3 in DNA: TGTGCCAGCAGCAAGACAGGGGAAAGAAATGGCTACACCTTC.

Comments on this clone: A read error may account for a junction end that differs from germline. The V call is TRBV4-1, the J call TRBJ2-4; 14 bases are a match to TRBD2. The CDR3 contains 21 residues. Looked up from germline, CDR1 is MGHRA and CDR2 is YSYEKL. The CDR3 is CAGSQTESGLAGALTKNIQYF. Written as DNA, the CDR3 is TGCGCCGGCAGCCAAACAGAATCGGGACTAGCGGGGGCCCTTACTAAAAACATTCAGTACTTC.

The chain joins TRBV19 to TRBJ1-1; 7 positions match TRBD1. Germline lookup yields CDR1 LNHDA and CDR2 SQIVND (reference sequence). This CDR3 has 14 amino acids. J gave up 3 bases and V 4 bases, and 5 bases lay outside the gene matches. The CDR3 spells CASSKTGFYTEAFF. The CDR3 DNA follows: TGTGCCAGTAGTAAGACAGGGTTCTACACTGAAGCTTTCTTT.

A few counts support this clone. J is TRBJ2-1 and V is TRBV5-4; D remains ambiguous. V lost 1 base to trimming and J lost 6 bases, with 8 bases between them. The CDR3 contains 13 residues. Germline CDR1 is SGHNT and CDR2 is YYREEE (reference sequence). CDR3 nucleotides: TGTGCCAGCAGCTTGCGAGATATCAATGAGCAGTTCTTC. This codes for CASSLRDINEQFF.

This rearrangement joins TRBV18 to TRBJ1-1, with D unresolved. The V gene lost 3 bases and the J gene lost 1 base, with 9 bases spanning the gap. The CDR3 extends over 14 amino acids. Per the germline V gene, CDR1 is KGHSH and CDR2 is LQKENI. CDR3 coding DNA: TGTGCCAGCTCACCCCTAGCCCAGAACACTGAAGCTTTCTTT. This encodes CASSPLAQNTEAFF. The full variable domain, its missing parts supplied by reference TRBV18 and TRBJ1-1, is NAGVMQNPRHLVRRRGQEARLRCSPMKGHSHVYWYRQLPEEGLKFMVYLQKENIIDESGMPKERFSAEFPKEGPSILRIQQVVRGDSAAYFCASSPLAQNTEAFFGQGTRLTVV.

J is TRBJ2-5 and V is TRBV12-3 or TRBV12-4; the D is unclear. The CDR3 is 11 amino acids. V was pared by 3 bases and J by 9 bases, with 8 bases between. The CDR3 loop is CASSFVSPQYF. In DNA form, the CDR3 reads TGTGCCAGCAGTTTCGTTTCTCCCCAGTACTTC.

J is TRBJ2-1 and V is TRBV10-2, with a possible D match to TRBD2 (7 bases). Per the germline V gene, CDR1 is WSHSY and CDR2 is SAAADI. CDR3 size: 15 residues. Trimming shortened V by 4 bases and J by 4 bases, and 14 bases separated the two germline ends. CDR3 DNA: TGCGCCAGCAGTGGGGTCGGGGGGCGTTACAATGAGCAGTTCTTC. This gives the protein CASSGVGGRYNEQFF.

J is TRBJ2-2 and V is TRBV14; TRBD1 matches at 7 bases. V shed 9 bases, J shed 0 bases, and the junction held 7 bases outside the gene matches. The CDR3 has 15 residues. Germline CDR1 reads SGHDN; CDR2 reads FVKESK. The CDR3: CASTPGQSNTGELFF. CDR3 DNA: TGTGCCAGTACACCGGGACAGTCGAACACCGGGGAGCTGTTTTTT.

The chain recombines TRBV10-3 with TRBJ2-1; D is possibly TRBD2 (6 bases). The CDR3 consists of 16 residues. Germline CDR1 is ENHRY and CDR2 is SYGVKD. V was pared by 4 bases and J by 9 bases, with 22 bases between. The CDR3 reads CAISAPSAVRGGEQFF. The CDR3 region has the DNA TGTGCCATCAGTGCCCCCTCGGCTGTTCGGGGAGGTGAGCAGTTCTTC.

This chain links TRBV5-4 with TRBJ2-7; TRBD2 aligns across 11 bases. The germline gives CDR1 SGHNT, CDR2 YYREEE (reference sequence). The CDR3 is 17 residues long. V shed 2 bases and J 1 base; nucleotides not matched to a gene: 8. CDR3 loop: CASSLLASGGLSYEQYF. The CDR3 DNA follows: TGTGCCAGCAGCTTATTGGCTAGCGGGGGGCTTTCCTACGAGCAGTACTTC.

This chain connects TRBV6-5 to TRBJ1-2, with a possible D match to TRBD1 (5 bases). CDR3 length equals 15 residues. In germline, CDR1 is MNHEY, CDR2 SVGAGI. Trimming stripped 1 base from V and 3 bases from J, with 12 bases between. The CDR3 DNA reads as TGTGCCAGCAGTTACTACTCCTCGGGGGACTATGGCTACACCTTC. It translates to CASSYYSSGDYGYTF.

The V and J genes are TRBV5-1 and TRBJ1-1; 7 bases are a match to TRBD1. The CDR3 is 14 amino acids. Germline CDR1 is SGHRS and CDR2 is YFSETQ. Germline trimming cut 4 bases from V and 7 bases from J; bases unmatched to any gene: 10. CDR3 in DNA: TGCGCCAGCAGCGTAGGGACAGCGAGTAATGAAGCTTTCTTT. This gives the protein CASSVGTASNEAFF.

This chain uses TRBV9 with TRBJ2-3; the D gene is possibly TRBD1 (6 bases). Germline CDR1 reads SGDLS; CDR2 reads YYNGEE. The V and J ends lost 2 bases and 0 bases respectively, with 7 bases between them. The CDR3 is 14 residues long. Here the CDR3 reads CASSVRGSTDTQYF. The CDR3 DNA reads TGTGCCAGCAGCGTCAGGGGAAGCACAGATACGCAGTATTTT.

The chain recombines TRBV10-3 with TRBJ1-1, with D tentatively TRBD1 (6 bases). Trimming shortened V by 8 bases and J by 5 bases, and 15 bases separated the two germline ends. CDR3 size: 13 residues. Germline V gene data show CDR1 as ENHRY and CDR2 as SYGVKD. The CDR3 sequence: CAILGASATEAFF. The CDR3 DNA reads as TGTGCCATCCTGGGGGCAAGTGCAACTGAAGCTTTCTTT.

The genes are TRBV28 and TRBJ2-5, with TRBD1 matching over 10 bases. Germline trimming cut 5 bases from V and 2 bases from J; bases unmatched to any gene: 2. Germline-derived CDR1 and CDR2 are MDHEN and SYDVKM. The CDR3 spans 14 residues. The CDR3 reads CASSPGQGQETQYF. CDR3 DNA: TGTGCCAGCAGTCCGGGACAGGGGCAAGAGACCCAGTACTTC.

The chain has TRBV6-5 and TRBJ1-5, with D unresolved. The CDR3 contains 15 residues. Trimming shortened V by 8 bases and J by 3 bases, and 17 bases separated the two germline ends. The germline gives CDR1 MNHEY, CDR2 SVGAGI. In DNA, the CDR3 is TGTGCCAGCTCCCCCTCGGCGGTATACAATCAGCCCCAGCATTTT. It specifies CASSPSAVYNQPQHF.

This clone was seen a handful of times. J is TRBJ2-7 and V is TRBV30; 7 bases align to TRBD1. This CDR3 spans 13 amino acids. J lost 7 bases, V lost 2 bases, and 8 bases had no gene match. Germline-derived CDR1 and CDR2 are GTSNPN and SVGIG (reference sequence). DNA for the CDR3: TGTGCCTGGAGTTTCCAGACAGGGTATGAGCAGTACTTC. Residues: CAWSFQTGYEQYF.

The chain couples TRBV7-2 to TRBJ1-1; D is perhaps TRBD1 (5 bases). The germline V and J ends were trimmed by 5 bases and 5 bases, with 15 bases remaining between them. Germline loops: CDR1 SGHTA, CDR2 FQGNSA. CDR3 length equals 14 residues. The CDR3 sequence: CASSPPWGGTEAFF. The CDR3 coding sequence is TGTGCCAGCAGCCCTCCGTGGGGGGGTACTGAAGCTTTCTTT.

This clone has only one observation. J is TRBJ1-5 and V is TRBV18; D uncertain. V lost 4 bases and J lost 3, with 16 bases in between. Germline values: CDR1 KGHSH, CDR2 LQKENI. CDR3 length equals 16 residues. The CDR3 sequence: CASSRWGGKDNQPQHF. The CDR3, as DNA: TGTGCCAGCTCACGCTGGGGAGGAAAGGACAATCAGCCCCAGCATTTT.

V and J are TRBV5-6 and TRBJ2-5; 11 bases map to TRBD1. The CDR3 is 16 amino acids. Germline V CDR1 and CDR2: SGHDT, YYEEEE. Losses at the gene ends were 3 bases for V and 1 base for J; bases not matched to a gene: 5. The CDR3 DNA is TGTGCCAGCAGCTACACCGGGACAGGGGGCCAAGAGACCCAGTACTTC. Amino acids: CASSYTGTGGQETQYF.

The chain is built from TRBV2 and TRBJ2-1, with 9 bases matching TRBD1. The V gene end was trimmed by 9 bases and the J gene end by 0 bases; junction bases not matched to a gene: 15. Germline V gene lookup returns CDR1 SNHLY and CDR2 FYNNEI. This CDR3 spans 18 amino acids. Here the CDR3 reads CASLPGQGSASSYNEQFF. In nucleotides, the CDR3 is TGTGCCAGTTTACCGGGACAGGGATCCGCGAGCTCCTACAATGAGCAGTTCTTC. The full variable domain, completed using reference TRBV2 and TRBJ2-1, is EPEVTQTPSHQVTQMGQEVILRCVPISNHLYFYWYRQILGQKVEFLVSFYNNEISEKSEIFDDQFSVERPDGSNFTLKIRSTKLEDSAMYFCASLPGQGSASSYNEQFFGPGTRLTVL.

This clone is a singleton in its sample. The chain is built from TRBV4-1 and TRBJ2-1; 9 bases are a match to TRBD2. Germline loops: CDR1 MGHRA, CDR2 YSYEKL. The CDR3 runs 14 residues. The V and J ends lost 6 bases and 10 bases, in that order; junction bases with no gene match: 10. The CDR3: CASRGGGAHLEQFF. CDR3 DNA sequence: TGCGCCAGCAGGGGCGGGGGGGCCCATCTGGAGCAGTTCTTC.

In its sample, this clone was seen a few times. The chain's CDR3 is CASSLRPRVLSNQPQHF. The CDR3 DNA is TGTGCCAGCAGTTTACGTCCCAGGGTCTTAAGCAATCAGCCCCAGCATTTT. The chain links TRBV28 to TRBJ1-5, with D possibly matching TRBD1 (5 bases). V was trimmed by 2 bases and J by 1 base, leaving 15 bases between them. Germline V gene data show CDR1 as MDHEN and CDR2 as SYDVKM. This CDR3 is built from 17 residues.

The genes are TRBV6-6 and TRBJ1-2; TRBD1 is a possible D gene (5 bases). This CDR3 spans 13 amino acids. V was shortened by 2 bases and J by 8 bases, with 12 bases between the two germline ends. Germline CDR1 reads MNHNY; CDR2 reads SVGAGI (reference sequence). The CDR3, as DNA: TGTGCCAGCAGTTACATTACCCAGGGAGGCTACACCTTC. Translating gives CASSYITQGGYTF.

The genes are TRBV11-2 and TRBJ1-3; D not certain. Germline V lookup: CDR1 SGHAT, CDR2 FQNNGV. The CDR3 runs 14 residues. V was trimmed by 3 bases and J by 2 bases, leaving 8 bases between them. CDR3 coding DNA: TGTGCCAGCAGCTTTACCTACCCTGGAAACACCATATATTTT. This gives the protein CASSFTYPGNTIYF.

The CDR3 sequence: CASSDRDRGGETQYF. CDR3 nucleotide sequence: TGTGCCAGCAGTGATAGGGACAGGGGCGGGGAGACCCAGTACTTC. J is TRBJ2-5 and V is TRBV2, with TRBD1 matching 10 bases. This CDR3 has 15 amino acids. Germline CDR1 and CDR2: SNHLY and FYNNEI. V lost 3 bases to trimming and J lost 5 bases; unmatched junction nucleotides: 6. The whole variable domain, remainder taken from reference TRBV2 and TRBJ2-5, is EPEVTQTPSHQVTQMGQEVILRCVPISNHLYFYWYRQILGQKVEFLVSFYNNEISEKSEIFDDQFSVERPDGSNFTLKIRSTKLEDSAMYFCASSDRDRGGETQYFGPGTRLLVL.